Listed here are 31 T cell receptor beta chains from one sample, sequenced in a study of PD-1 blockade in classical Hodgkin lymphoma. Assay used: immunoSEQ multiplex PCR; TCRdb lists only in-frame clones, some missing. Of some 6,900 clones in the sample, 60% to 85% were seen once. Every one of the patients relapsed after autologous stem cell transplantation (brentuximab vedotin exposure was variable). Specimen: peripheral blood mononuclear cells (PBMCs), collected at baseline. These receptor sequences come from a human donor with classical Hodgkin lymphoma.

The rearrangement links TRBV7-9 to TRBJ2-1; no clear D gene. Trimming shortened V by 2 bases and J by 7 bases, and 6 bases separated the two germline ends. CDR1 and CDR2 from the germline V gene are SEHNR and FQNEAQ (reference sequence). This CDR3 contains 12 residues. CDR3 region: CASSLLENEQFF. CDR3 nucleotide sequence: TGTGCCAGCAGCTTACTAGAAAATGAGCAGTTCTTC. The full variable domain, its missing parts supplied by reference TRBV7-9 and TRBJ2-1, is DTGVSQNPRHKITKRGQNVTFRCDPISEHNRLYWYRQTLGQGPEFLTYFQNEAQLEKSRLLSDRFSAERPKGSFSTLEIQRTEQGDSAMYLCASSLLENEQFFGPGTRLTVL.

This chain uses TRBV27 with TRBJ2-5, with D possibly TRBD2 on 6 matching bases. This CDR3 has 16 amino acids. Per germline, CDR1 MNHEY and CDR2 SMNVEV (reference sequence). Trimming cost V 5 bases and J 4 bases, with 20 bases left between them. CDR3 loop: CASSSRSEGPGETQYF. In nucleotides, the CDR3 is TGTGCCAGCAGTAGTCGATCGGAGGGCCCGGGAGAGACCCAGTACTTC.

The chain couples TRBV7-3 to TRBJ2-5; 14 bases align to TRBD2. The V gene's germline CDR1 is SGHTA and CDR2 FQGTGA. With V trimmed by 1 base and J by 5 bases, 9 bases remained unmatched. CDR3 length: 18 residues. The CDR3 spells CASSLNPGTSGSRETQYF. For the CDR3, the DNA is TGTGCCAGCAGCTTAAACCCCGGGACTAGCGGGAGTCGGGAGACCCAGTACTTC.

The DNA of the CDR3 is TGTGCCAGCTCACCACCCCCAGGAGCCTACGAGCAGTACTTC. This gives the protein CASSPPPGAYEQYF. This chain uses TRBV18 with TRBJ2-5; D unresolved. The end of the DNA aligns better with TRBJ2-7, so the J call may be wrong. Germline loops: CDR1 KGHSH, CDR2 LQKENI. The CDR3 consists of 14 residues.

The rearrangement links TRBV9 to TRBJ1-1, with D perhaps TRBD1 (5 bases). This CDR3 spans 12 amino acids. The ends were cut back, 7 bases at V and 0 bases at J, with 7 bases in the middle. Germline CDR1 and CDR2: SGDLS and YYNGEE. In nucleotides, the CDR3 is TGTGCCAGCGGGACTGTGAACACTGAAGCTTTCTTT. Translating it yields CASGTVNTEAFF.

The J gene is TRBJ2-3, the V gene TRBV7-3; 14 bases fit TRBD2. Germline CDR1 reads SGHTA; CDR2 reads FQGTGA. There are 16 residues in the CDR3. V dropped 4 bases and J dropped 3; count of bases not matched to a gene: 3. The CDR3 region is CASSSGTSGRTDTQYF. The CDR3 region has the DNA TGTGCCAGCAGCTCCGGGACTAGCGGGAGAACAGATACGCAGTATTTT.

The J gene is TRBJ2-2, the V gene TRBV18; 13 bases line up with TRBD2. The CDR3 is made up of 18 amino acids. The junction had 3 bases not matched to a gene; V was cut back by 2 bases and J by 0 bases. Germline CDR1 reads KGHSH; CDR2 reads LQKENI. CDR3 amino acids: CASSPGTSGTSNTGELFF. DNA for the CDR3: TGTGCCAGCTCACCAGGGACTAGCGGGACGTCGAACACCGGGGAGCTGTTTTTT.

This clone was counted once. The rearrangement uses TRBV1 and TRBJ2-2; the table gives TRBD2 as D, unverified against the DNA. TRBV1 is reported as a pseudogene. The CDR3 runs to 17 residues. The CDR3 here is CTSSQKLRRERSGELFF. The CDR3 nucleotides read TGCACCAGCAGCCAAAAACTTAGGAGGGAGAGGTCCGGGGAGCTGTTTTTT.

The CDR3 protein is CASSPAVRDEQYF. The CDR3, as DNA: TGTGCCAGCAGCCCGGCGGTTAGGGATGAGCAGTACTTC. The chain combines TRBV7-9 with TRBJ2-7; D is ambiguous. V shed 5 bases and J shed 7 bases, with 15 bases lying between them. The germline V gene has CDR1 SEHNR and CDR2 FQNEAQ (reference sequence). This CDR3 spans 13 amino acids.

The chain is built from TRBV5-1 and TRBJ1-3; 7 bases map to TRBD1. Looked up from germline, CDR1 is SGHRS and CDR2 is YFSETQ. The CDR3 has 17 residues. V trimming: 0 bases; J trimming: 0 bases; junction bases outside the gene matches: 6. The DNA for the CDR3 is TGCGCCAGCAGCTTGGATGGGACAGTCCTCTCTGGAAACACCATATATTTT. Translating gives CASSLDGTVLSGNTIYF.

The chain recombines TRBV7-2 with TRBJ2-1; D remains ambiguous. This CDR3 has 13 residues. Germline V gene lookup returns CDR1 SGHTA and CDR2 FQGNSA. Trimming removed 1 base from V and 10 bases from J, with 11 bases in between. DNA for the CDR3: TGTGCCAGCAGCTTAGATATTGGGTGGGAGCAGTTCTTC. Its protein is CASSLDIGWEQFF. The variable domain in full, completed from reference TRBV7-2 and TRBJ2-1, reads GAGVSQSPSNKVTEKGKDVELRCDPISGHTALYWYRQSLGQGLEFLIYFQGNSAPDKSGLPSDRFSAERTGGSVSTLTIQRTQQEDSAVYLCASSLDIGWEQFFGPGTRLTVL.

The chain recombines TRBV29-1 with TRBJ2-1, with 7 nucleotides matching TRBD2. CDR1 and CDR2 from the germline V gene are SQVTM and ANQGSEA. The V gene end was trimmed by 5 bases and the J gene end by 0 bases; junction bases not matched to a gene: 10. The CDR3 length is 16 residues. The CDR3 spells CSVPQGGGSSYNEQFF. The CDR3 DNA is TGCAGCGTTCCCCAGGGTGGCGGGAGCTCCTACAATGAGCAGTTCTTC.

The chain combines TRBV18 with TRBJ2-7; tentatively, D is TRBD2 (6 bases). The CDR3 sequence is 13 residues long. V lost 5 bases and J lost 6, with 14 bases in between. Looked up from germline, CDR1 is KGHSH and CDR2 is LQKENI. CDR3 protein: CASSLLGGSEQYF. The CDR3, as DNA: TGTGCCAGCTCATTGCTGGGGGGAAGCGAGCAGTACTTC. Full variable domain (remainder filled in from reference TRBV18 and TRBJ2-7): NAGVMQNPRHLVRRRGQEARLRCSPMKGHSHVYWYRQLPEEGLKFMVYLQKENIIDESGMPKERFSAEFPKEGPSILRIQQVVRGDSAAYFCASSLLGGSEQYFGPGTRLTVT.

This chain joins TRBV11-2 and TRBJ1-1, with TRBD1 identical over 10 bases. V shed 6 bases and J 7 bases; nucleotides not matched to a gene: 8. CDR3 length: 14 amino acids. Germline assignment: CDR1 SGHAT and CDR2 FQNNGV. CDR3 bases: TGTGCCAGCAGGACAGGGGGCCGCCTTGGTGAAGCTTTCTTT. Translating it yields CASRTGGRLGEAFF.

The gene calls are TRBV7-2 and TRBJ2-7; D may be TRBD1 (6 bases). V lost 5 bases, J lost 3 bases, and 11 bases lay in between. The germline V gene has CDR1 SGHTA and CDR2 FQGNSA. The CDR3 length is 13 residues. The CDR3 loop is CASSPLDSYEQYF. For the CDR3, the DNA is TGTGCCAGCAGCCCCCTGGACAGCTACGAGCAGTACTTC.

The chain recombines TRBV5-1 with TRBJ2-1; the match to TRBD2 covers 9 bases. Germline V lookup: CDR1 SGHRS, CDR2 YFSETQ. The V gene end was trimmed by 0 bases and the J gene end by 8 bases; junction bases not matched to a gene: 6. This CDR3 region has 15 residues. CDR3 sequence: CASSLGSGSMHEQFF. As DNA, the CDR3 is TGCGCCAGCAGCTTGGGTAGCGGGAGCATGCATGAGCAGTTCTTC.

The chain combines TRBV18 with TRBJ2-7, with TRBD2 matching over 10 bases. Germline assignment: CDR1 KGHSH and CDR2 LQKENI. The CDR3 spans 17 residues. V dropped 0 bases and J dropped 2; count of bases not matched to a gene: 7. CDR3 DNA: TGTGCCAGCTCACCACCGGTCACTAGCGGGAACCCCTACGAGCAGTACTTC. This sequence encodes CASSPPVTSGNPYEQYF. The full variable domain, with the rest looked up from reference TRBV18 and TRBJ2-7, is NAGVMQNPRHLVRRRGQEARLRCSPMKGHSHVYWYRQLPEEGLKFMVYLQKENIIDESGMPKERFSAEFPKEGPSILRIQQVVRGDSAAYFCASSPPVTSGNPYEQYFGPGTRLTVT.

The chain couples TRBV5-1 to TRBJ2-7, with TRBD2 matching 8 bases. The CDR3 loop spans 15 amino acids. The V and J ends lost 4 bases and 2 bases, in that order; junction bases with no gene match: 8. The germline gives CDR1 SGHRS, CDR2 YFSETQ. CDR3 in DNA: TGCGCCAGCAGCCGGGAGCGGGAGCCAACCTACGAGCAGTACTTC. Amino acids: CASSREREPTYEQYF.

The V call is TRBV5-1, the J call TRBJ1-5; D gene uncertain. This CDR3 has 13 amino acids. Per the germline V gene, CDR1 is SGHRS and CDR2 is YFSETQ. Trimming stripped 0 bases from V and 4 bases from J, with 5 bases between. The chain's CDR3 is CASSLVGNQPQHF. DNA of the CDR3: TGCGCCAGCAGCTTGGTTGGAAATCAGCCCCAGCATTTT.

The chain is built from TRBV19 and TRBJ2-7; 7 positions agree with TRBD1. J was trimmed by 2 bases and V by 3 bases; bases with no gene match: 10. CDR1 and CDR2 from the germline V gene are LNHDA and SQIVND (reference sequence). The CDR3 runs to 16 residues. CDR3 DNA sequence: TGTGCCAGTAGTATTGCGCTAGGGGGACAGACCTACGAGCAGTACTTC. It yields the protein CASSIALGGQTYEQYF.

This chain connects TRBV7-2 to TRBJ1-1, with a possible D match to TRBD1 (6 bases). V lost 5 bases and J 1 base, leaving 11 bases between the germline ends. The germline gives CDR1 SGHTA, CDR2 FQGNSA. The CDR3 consists of 14 residues. The CDR3 nucleotides are TGTGCCAGCAGCGCACAGGGTTCGAACACTGAAGCTTTCTTT. It encodes CASSAQGSNTEAFF.

This clone qualifies as large. V and J are TRBV14 and TRBJ1-1; 7 positions match TRBD1. The V gene end was trimmed by 4 bases and the J gene end by 7 bases; junction bases not matched to a gene: 6. This CDR3 region has 13 residues. Germline V gene sequence: CDR1 SGHDN, CDR2 FVKESK. CDR3 DNA: TGTGCCAGCAGCCCCGACCGGACAGGTGAAGCTTTCTTT. Its translation: CASSPDRTGEAFF. Looking up the rest from reference TRBV14 and TRBJ1-1 gives the full variable domain: EAGVTQFPSHSVIEKGQTVTLRCDPISGHDNLYWYRRVMGKEIKFLLHFVKESKQDESGMPNNRFLAERTGGTYSTLKVQPAELEDSGVYFCASSPDRTGEAFFGQGTRLTVV.

V is TRBV10-3 and J is TRBJ2-1; maybe TRBD1 (5 bases). V dropped 11 bases and J dropped 0 bases, with 26 bases sitting between them. The CDR3 covers 18 residues. The germline gives CDR1 ENHRY, CDR2 SYGVKD. CDR3 bases: TGTGCCGCTCACGGGCAGGGCTCTTCCCTCAGCTCCTACAATGAGCAGTTCTTC. Its protein is CAAHGQGSSLSSYNEQFF.

CDR3 in amino acids: CASSSDRNSGANVLTF. The DNA of the CDR3 is TGTGCCAGCAGTTCGGACAGAAACTCTGGGGCCAACGTCCTGACTTTC. V is TRBV2 and J is TRBJ2-6; tentative D call: TRBD1 (6 bases). Germline V gene sequence: CDR1 SNHLY, CDR2 FYNNEI. The CDR3 covers 16 residues. V lost 5 bases, J lost 0 bases, and 11 bases lay in between.

This chain connects TRBV25-1 to TRBJ1-4; possible D gene TRBD1, 5 bases. Between the trimmed V and J ends, which lost 3 bases and 8 bases, there was a span of 16 bases. Germline lookup yields CDR1 MGHDK and CDR2 SYGVNS. This CDR3 is 15 amino acids long. This CDR3 is CASSDGGIGTEKLFF. The DNA for the CDR3 is TGTGCCAGCAGTGATGGGGGTATAGGTACCGAAAAACTGTTTTTT.

The rearrangement joins TRBV5-5 to TRBJ1-1; D remains unclear. The CDR3 runs 15 residues. Trimming shortened V by 4 bases and J by 0 bases, and 13 bases separated the two germline ends. CDR1 SGHKS and CDR2 YYEKEE come from the germline V gene (reference sequence). The CDR3 spells CASSRFSLLNTEAFF. CDR3 sequence (DNA): TGTGCCAGCAGCCGTTTCAGCCTGCTGAACACTGAAGCTTTCTTT.

For this clone: This likely comes from a read error, as the CDR3 has no conserved phenylalanine or tryptophan at its end. The DNA is left out, because the CDR3 cannot be placed on it with certainty; the CDR3 is given as TCRdb lists it. The V and J genes are TRBV25-1 and TRBJ2-6; the table calls TRBD1, which could not be checked here. The CDR3 extends over 15 residues, inclusive of both ends. Germline assignment: CDR1 MGHDK and CDR2 SYGVNS. The CDR3 spells CASSINQELDKVGPI.

V gene TRBV27 combines with J gene TRBJ2-7; 7 bases fit TRBD2. Germline trimming cut 0 bases from V and 3 bases from J; bases unmatched to any gene: 2. CDR1 and CDR2 from the germline V gene are MNHEY and SMNVEV (reference sequence). The CDR3 length is 14 residues. CDR3 amino acids: CASSLSASGYEQYF. In DNA, the CDR3 is TGTGCCAGCAGTTTATCTGCTAGCGGCTACGAGCAGTACTTC.

The chain combines TRBV10-3 with TRBJ2-2, with a weak D call TRBD2 (6 bases). V was shortened by 0 bases and J by 3 bases, with 17 bases between the two germline ends. Germline V gives CDR1 ENHRY, CDR2 SYGVKD. This CDR3 contains 18 residues. CDR3 amino acids: CAISESRLGRGDTGELFF. Here the CDR3 DNA reads TGTGCCATCAGTGAGTCGAGACTAGGGCGGGGCGACACCGGGGAGCTGTTTTTT.

The V gene is TRBV28, the J gene TRBJ2-1; 9 nucleotides agree with TRBD2. The junction had 13 bases not matched to a gene; V was cut back by 7 bases and J by 9 bases. The germline CDR1 and CDR2 sequences are MDHEN and SYDVKM. The CDR3 loop spans 15 amino acids. As DNA, the CDR3 is TGTGCCAGCACCACAGGTGGGGCTAGCGGGGTTGAGCAGTTCTTC. Translating it yields CASTTGGASGVEQFF.

The CDR3: CATLHGSTYEQYF. The CDR3 region has the DNA TGTGCCACCCTCCATGGGTCAACCTACGAGCAGTACTTC. The rearrangement uses TRBV28 and TRBJ2-7, with unresolved D. The germline V and J ends were trimmed by 10 bases and 2 bases, with 15 bases remaining between them. CDR3 length equals 13 residues. CDR1 MDHEN and CDR2 SYDVKM come from the germline V gene.